The 6 T cell receptor beta chains reported below all come from one sample, sequenced in a study of blood T cell repertoires in COVID-19. The repertoire was sequenced with immunoSEQ multiplex PCR; TCRdb's copy has only in-frame clones and lacks some. Among approximately 350,000 clones listed, over 80% were seen once. The sequenced material came from PBMCs or T cells enriched from blood (not recorded which). The source of these receptors is a woman between 50 and 59 years old who had recovered from COVID-19.

The CDR3 sequence is CASSGQGTRKLFF. The CDR3 DNA reads TGTGCCAGTTCAGGACAGGGTACTCGGAAACTGTTTTTT. The chain joins TRBV19 to TRBJ1-4, with 8 bases that match TRBD1. Germline V gene data show CDR1 as LNHDA and CDR2 as SQIVND (reference sequence). This CDR3 is built from 13 residues. Losses at the gene ends were 8 bases for V and 11 bases for J; bases not matched to a gene: 10.

This rearrangement joins TRBV7-2 to TRBJ2-7; 12 bases are a match to TRBD1. Trimming took 5 bases from V and 5 from J; bases not matched to a gene: 4. The V gene's germline CDR1 is SGHTA and CDR2 FQGNSA. This CDR3 comprises 14 residues. The CDR3 nucleotides read TGTGCCAGCAGCGGGACAGGGGGCTACAACGAGCAGTACTTC. Translation: CASSGTGGYNEQYF.

The chain carries TRBV11-3 and TRBJ1-1; D uncertain. The CDR3 totals 13 residues. V gave up 5 bases and J gave up 4 bases, with 11 bases separating them. Looked up from germline, CDR1 is SGHNT and CDR2 is YENEEA. The CDR3 sequence: CASSPRVATEAFF. In nucleotides, the CDR3 is TGTGCCAGCAGCCCGCGGGTTGCCACTGAAGCTTTCTTT. The complete variable domain, with remaining parts taken from reference TRBV11-3 and TRBJ1-1, reads EAGVVQSPRYKIIEKKQPVAFWCNPISGHNTLYWYLQNLGQGPELLIRYENEEAVDDSQLPKDRFSAERLKGVDSTLKIQPAELGDSAVYLCASSPRVATEAFFGQGTRLTVV.

The chain is built from TRBV16 and TRBJ1-5, with D unresolved. The V end was cut by 2 bases, the J end by 4 bases, with 6 bases between. The V gene's germline CDR1 is KGHSY and CDR2 FQNENV. This CDR3 comprises 13 residues. The CDR3 is CASSQGRNQPQHF. The CDR3 DNA follows: TGTGCCAGCAGCCAAGGCAGGAATCAGCCCCAGCATTTT. The full variable domain, its missing parts supplied by reference TRBV16 and TRBJ1-5, is GEEVAQTPKHLVRGEGQKAKLYCAPIKGHSYVFWYQQVLKNEFKFLISFQNENVFDETGMPKERFSAKCLPNSPCSLEIQATKLEDSAVYFCASSQGRNQPQHFGDGTRLSIL.

The chain joins TRBV7-2 to TRBJ2-1, with 12 bases fitting TRBD2. The germline V gene has CDR1 SGHTA and CDR2 FQGNSA. J lost 8 bases, V lost 5 bases, and 10 bases had no gene match. CDR3 length: 16 amino acids. The CDR3 nucleotides are TGTGCCAGCAGCCCGGTGCTAGCGGGAGGGCGCTATGAGCAGTTCTTC. Amino acid sequence: CASSPVLAGGRYEQFF.

The CDR3 here is CASSLTTGSGQYF. CDR3 nucleotide sequence: TGTGCCAGCAGCTTAACGACGGGGAGCGGCCAGTACTTC. The chain couples TRBV7-3 to TRBJ2-5, with a tentative D call TRBD2 (5 bases). Germline loops: CDR1 SGHTA, CDR2 FQGTGA. The V gene lost 0 bases and the J gene lost 10 bases, with 12 bases spanning the gap. The CDR3 sequence is 13 residues long.